This T cell receptor (beta chain) derives from a study of shared clonotypes between healthy human individuals (dated by TCRdb to 2018 to 2021). For the wider study: Three men and two women, aged 18 to 49 years, made up the cohort. For each donor, three plates each were used for CD4 naive and CD4 memory, two plates were used for CD8 naive, and one plate was used for CD8 memory. To estimate repertoire size and how much clonotype sharing occurs between individuals, the study deeply sequenced the blood TCR repertoires of roughly 5 healthy adults. Libraries were prepared and TCR repertoires were sequenced by different laboratories using diverse techniques, in order to increase sequencing depth and limit assay-specific biases. Each donor's leukapheresis produced roughly between roughly 0.9 and 8.9 billion PBMCs.

Concerning this clone itself: The antigen this receptor binds is unknown. Per-base qualities were not stored, and no clone one base away is much larger.

Using the deep immunoSEQ assay, TCR CDR3 regions were amplified from genomic DNA by multiplex PCR. Genomic DNA extracted from each cell subset was distributed evenly over all wells of several immunoSEQ 96-well plates, and each plate served as one replicate. For sorted subsets, about 200 ng genomic DNA, equal to about 30,000 T cell genomes, was loaded into each replicate PCR. The purified libraries were quantified using a Qubit 3.0 fluorometer, sized with a Bioanalyzer 2100, and then quantified again using the KAPA Library Quantification kit. Every immunoSEQ 96-well plate was sequenced on a dedicated single-read 150-cycle Illumina NextSeq 550 flow cell. The original pipeline was this. Because the immunoSEQ output held only junctional sequences and lacked quality scores, the filtering could not match the filtering applied to full-length reads. Sequences were annotated with PyIR, a Python wrapper for IgBLAST v1.9, using IMGT germline references to assign V/J genes and CDR3. Reads were filtered out if the reads had weak V/J assignments (E-value above 1e-6), no CDR3, stop codons, out-of-frame junctions, or ambiguous translated residues. V3J clonotypes were defined by identical inferred V gene, J gene, and CDR3 amino acid sequence. To compute the percentage overlap between repertoires, the number of shared unique clonotypes was divided by the size of the smaller repertoire. Three approaches were used to assess repertoire richness: RTK rarefaction, the Chao1 estimator, and Recon v2.1 estimates of unobserved clonotypes. Generation probabilities were computed with OLGA for all TCRbeta clonotypes obtained by the gDNA method from several donors. Not all clones reach the TCRdb copy of this immuneACCESS table, which keeps in-frame sequences only. Checked studies attribute under half of the gap to unresolved V genes and leave the rest unexplained. The V and J calls and clone size come from that table; D and trimming were worked out from the DNA. This sample has around 1,000,000 clones in its table, and 70% to 85% of those were observed once. The top ten constitute about 0.94% of the sample.

V sheds 0 bases and J sheds 6 bases, leaving 12 bases between their ends. CDR1 and CDR2, per the germline V gene, are LGHNA and YSLEER. The CDR3 covers 15 residues, taking in both the cysteine and the phenylalanine. CDR3 DNA is the only sequence kept; it has 45 bases, read in frame from the first base. The research as a whole found: Incomplete sequencing was indicated by rarefaction of sorted-subset datasets, despite the large sequencing depth. Roughly 5% of naive CD4, roughly 3.6% of naive CD8, around 2.3% of memory CD4, and more than 0.35% of memory CD8 clonotypes were shared across a few donors. Compared with non-shared clonotypes, the clonotypes found in all four sorted-subset donors had higher generation probabilities. Because the study included only a small number of donors, the genetic and exposure-history diversity represented was limited. Sampling was limited to blood, and TCR repertoires in tissue likely differ from TCR repertoires in blood. Naive subsets generally had larger estimated clonotype richness than memory subsets did. Based on pairwise subsampling, the degree of clonotype sharing among donors was expected to be affected by sequencing depth.

Healthy HIV-negative adults with no recently reported acute infections or vaccinations were included as donors. Only Caucasian adults living in Nashville, Tennessee, USA were represented among the donors. CD4+ T cells were enriched by magnetic negative selection, after which naive cells were positively selected on CD45RA and the negative fraction was taken as the memory subset. After blood collection by leukapheresis, PBMCs were isolated using Ficoll-Histopaque density gradient centrifugation and then cryopreserved in the vapor phase of liquid nitrogen. Analytical flow cytometry was used to check the purity and quantity of every magnetically sorted T cell population. Genomic DNA was isolated from each sorted fraction and quantified by UV absorbance on a Nanodrop 2000c.

The sequence links TRBV4-3 to TRBJ1-5, with the identity of the D gene unclear. The receptor comes from a man aged 18 to 29 in good health. Some clones in this sample may be carry-over from other donors' samples. Material: memory CD4+ T cells from PBMCs. In light of the paper, this sample's cell subset or site label describes: CD45RA-negative fraction. The DNA is as follows: TGCGCCAGCAGCCAAGATTGGGGAAAAGGTCAGCCCCAGCATTTT. This codes for CASSQDWGKGQPQHF.